Each of the 18 T cell receptor beta chains below was sequenced from the same sample in a study of cytomegalovirus exposure and HLA in healthy donors. The PCR was carried out with 60 Vbeta primers and 13 Jbeta primers. Produced via immunoSEQ multiplex PCR; TCRdb's table is partial and in-frame only. The table has some 97,000 clones, 70% to 80% seen once. The sample comprised PBMCs. The receptors stem from a female donor in good health and CMV-seropositive.

The chain joins TRBV30 to TRBJ1-2; D not certain. Looked up from germline, CDR1 is GTSNPN and CDR2 is SVGIG (reference sequence). V was clipped by 8 bases and J by 4 bases, with 14 bases between them. This CDR3 comprises 12 residues. The CDR3: CAVGRGTYGYTF. The CDR3 bases are TGTGCCGTCGGGCGGGGAACCTATGGCTACACCTTC.

Concerning this clone itself: Germline is not matched at one junction end, which may reflect a read error. DNA of the CDR3: TGTTCCAGCAGCTTAGTTTTTTCGGGGATAGCTAGCACAGATACGCAGTATTTT. Its protein is CSSSLVFSGIASTDTQYF. This chain connects TRBV7-9 to TRBJ2-3; possible D gene TRBD2, 5 bases. The CDR3 extends over 18 amino acids. In germline, CDR1 is SEHNR, CDR2 FQNEAQ (reference sequence).

This chain joins TRBV5-8 and TRBJ1-1, with a tentative D call TRBD1 (6 bases). Germline CDR1 reads SGHTS; CDR2 reads YDEGEE. CDR3 length equals 13 residues. The germline V and J ends were trimmed by 3 bases and 7 bases, with 13 bases remaining between them. The chain's CDR3 is CASSWTGTYEAFF. CDR3 bases: TGTGCCAGCAGCTGGACGGGGACATATGAAGCTTTCTTT.

CDR3 residues: CGYGVNEQFF. The CDR3 DNA reads as TGCGGCTACGGGGTCAATGAGCAGTTCTTC. The chain has TRBV29-1 and TRBJ2-1, with D possibly being TRBD2 (5 bases). Germline V gene sequence: CDR1 SQVTM, CDR2 ANQGSEA. The length of the CDR3 is 10 residues.

V and J are TRBV5-5 and TRBJ2-2; the match to TRBD2 covers 7 bases. The CDR3 extends over 15 amino acids. V lost 2 bases, J lost 1 base, and 2 bases stayed unmatched. Germline CDR1 is SGHKS and CDR2 is YYEKEE (reference sequence). The CDR3 DNA sequence: TGTGCCAGCAGCTTCTGGGGGGGGAACACCGGGGAGCTGTTTTTT. As protein: CASSFWGGNTGELFF. Supplemented by reference TRBV5-5 and TRBJ2-2, the full variable domain reads DAGVTQSPTHLIKTRGQQVTLRCSPISGHKSVSWYQQVLGQGPQFIFQYYEKEERGRGNFPDRFSARQFPNYSSELNVNALLLGDSALYLCASSFWGGNTGELFFGEGSRLTVL.

This rearrangement joins TRBV18 to TRBJ1-2, with 9 positions matching TRBD1. The germline gives CDR1 KGHSH, CDR2 LQKENI. The CDR3 totals 16 residues. J was trimmed by 4 bases and V by 6 bases; bases with no gene match: 12. CDR3 loop: CASSPPEGQGRYGYTF. CDR3 in DNA: TGTGCCAGCTCGCCGCCGGAGGGACAGGGACGCTATGGCTACACCTTC.

The J gene is TRBJ2-7, the V gene TRBV11-2; 15 nucleotides match TRBD2. Germline CDR1 is SGHAT and CDR2 is FQNNGV. The CDR3 sequence is 19 residues long. Unmatched junction bases numbered 11, after V lost 5 bases and J lost 0 bases. CDR3 loop: CASSPGTSGRLSSSYEQYF. CDR3 nucleotides: TGTGCCAGCAGCCCCGGGACTAGCGGGAGGTTGTCGAGCTCCTACGAGCAGTACTTC.

The CDR3 loop is CASSLVASRGEQYF. The CDR3 region has the DNA TGTGCCAGCAGCTTAGTTGCCTCCCGGGGCGAGCAGTACTTC. The chain joins TRBV11-2 to TRBJ2-7, with D possibly TRBD2 on 5 matching bases. V lost 1 base and J 6 bases, leaving 13 bases between the germline ends. CDR1 is SGHAT, CDR2 FQNNGV, per germline. The CDR3 length is 14 residues.

The gene calls are TRBV10-1 and TRBJ2-1; 9 bases align to TRBD2. Losses at the gene ends were 5 bases for V and 7 bases for J; bases not matched to a gene: 9. From germline, CDR1 is WNHNN and CDR2 SYGVQD (reference sequence). CDR3 length equals 15 residues. In nucleotides, the CDR3 is TGCGCCAGCAGTTATGGCGGGGGGGCGGGGAATGAGCAGTTCTTC. Residues: CASSYGGGAGNEQFF.

This chain uses TRBV18 with TRBJ1-1, with D maybe TRBD1 (6 bases). Trimming pared 4 bases from V and 1 base from J, leaving 10 bases between. This CDR3 spans 14 amino acids. Germline V gives CDR1 KGHSH, CDR2 LQKENI. The CDR3 region is CASSRGQRNTEAFF. The CDR3 bases are TGTGCCAGCTCACGTGGACAGAGGAACACTGAAGCTTTCTTT.

This chain uses TRBV6-5 with TRBJ2-5; 7 nucleotides line up with TRBD1. The CDR3 length is 15 residues. The J segment lost 2 bases and the V segment lost 3 bases, leaving 6 bases of the junction unmatched. The germline V gene has CDR1 MNHEY and CDR2 SVGAGI. CDR3 in amino acids: CASSYRTGLQETQYF. CDR3 sequence (DNA): TGTGCCAGCAGTTATCGGACAGGCCTTCAAGAGACCCAGTACTTC.

This chain links TRBV5-1 with TRBJ2-7, with D maybe TRBD1 (5 bases). The CDR3 is 14 residues long. From germline, CDR1 is SGHRS and CDR2 YFSETQ. The V and J ends lost 4 bases and 6 bases respectively, with 17 bases between them. CDR3 coding DNA: TGCGCCAGCAGCGTAGGGGCGAACTCTGCCGAGCAGTACTTC. It codes for CASSVGANSAEQYF.

About this clone itself: One end of the junction varies from germline; a read error may be responsible. The genes are TRBV7-9 and TRBJ1-1; D gene unclear. Germline V gene lookup returns CDR1 SEHNR and CDR2 FQNEAQ (reference sequence). The CDR3 length is 13 residues. The CDR3 region is CSSSSIIPTEAFF. The CDR3 DNA sequence: TGTTCCAGCAGCTCTATAATCCCAACTGAAGCTTTCTTT. Filled out from reference TRBV7-9 and TRBJ1-1, the complete variable domain reads DTGVSQNPRHKITKRGQNVTFRCDPISEHNRLYWYRQTLGQGPEFLTYFQNEAQLEKSRLLSDRFSAERPKGSFSTLEIQRTEQGDSAMYLCSSSSIIPTEAFFGQGTRLTVV.

The V and J genes are TRBV10-3 and TRBJ2-7; TRBD1 aligns across 7 bases. Germline assignment: CDR1 ENHRY and CDR2 SYGVKD. Losses at the gene ends were 2 bases for V and 2 bases for J; bases not matched to a gene: 6. The CDR3 loop spans 15 amino acids. CDR3 loop: CAISEGPGQTYEQYF. DNA of the CDR3: TGTGCCATCAGTGAGGGACCGGGACAGACCTACGAGCAGTACTTC.

This sequence joins TRBV28 and TRBJ1-2, with 7 bases fitting TRBD1. Germline V gene lookup returns CDR1 MDHEN and CDR2 SYDVKM. The ends lost 5 bases at V and 11 bases at J; junction bases unmatched: 11. This CDR3 is built from 13 residues. CDR3 amino acids: CASSVDEPGGYTF. The CDR3 DNA sequence: TGTGCCAGCAGTGTAGACGAACCAGGGGGTTACACCTTC.

The chain employs TRBV2 and TRBJ1-1, with a weak D call TRBD1 (6 bases). CDR3 length: 15 residues. The germline V and J ends were trimmed by 5 bases and 1 base, with 14 bases remaining between them. CDR1 SNHLY and CDR2 FYNNEI come from the germline V gene. The CDR3 sequence is CASSSRTEGNTEAFF. CDR3 DNA sequence: TGTGCCAGCAGTTCTCGGACAGAAGGGAACACTGAAGCTTTCTTT.

This chain uses TRBV6-1 with TRBJ2-7, with TRBD1 as a possible D gene (6 bases). Trimming removed 6 bases at V and 3 bases at J, with 9 bases between. CDR1 MNHNS and CDR2 SASEGT come from the germline V gene. This CDR3 is 12 amino acids long. CDR3 coding DNA: TGTGCCAGCAGCCTGGACAGCTACGAGCAGTACTTC. As protein: CASSLDSYEQYF.

V gene TRBV18 combines with J gene TRBJ1-2; D is uncertain. CDR1 and CDR2 (germline): KGHSH, LQKENI. The CDR3 totals 17 residues. V was shortened by 3 bases and J by 6 bases, with 23 bases between the two germline ends. For the CDR3, the DNA is TGTGCCAGCTCACCTCCGAATATTGTATACTGGAGGGATGGCTACACCTTC. Protein product: CASSPPNIVYWRDGYTF. Full variable domain (rest looked up from reference TRBV18 and TRBJ1-2): NAGVMQNPRHLVRRRGQEARLRCSPMKGHSHVYWYRQLPEEGLKFMVYLQKENIIDESGMPKERFSAEFPKEGPSILRIQQVVRGDSAAYFCASSPPNIVYWRDGYTFGSGTRLTVV.